A selection of T cell receptor beta chains follows, all from one sample in a study of T-cell memory formation after mild COVID-19. TCRdb itself ran the 5' RACE reads through MiXCR, one entry per CDR3 protein. The data hold 350,000 to 400,000 distinct CDR3 sequences, with 13% to 15% observed a single time. Sequenced: PBMCs or a T cell subset sorted from them (not recorded which). Receptors were obtained from a man in his late teens or twenties who had mild COVID-19 (a few samples of this study predate the infection). Cell type and time point are not known. The CDR3 runs from the conserved cysteine through the conserved F or W. Each record gives: V gene, J gene, clone size, D gene, CDR3 protein, CDR3 DNA. The D gene is left open where the match is weak. Size is stated for part of the rows, as once, few or many counts, or as a class when the clone is expanded.

v_gene: TRBV6-6; j_gene: TRBJ2-5; abundance: few; d_gene: TRBD1; CDR3aa: CASSYSGQGARETQYF; CDR3nt: TGTGCCAGCAGTTACTCGGGACAGGGGGCTCGAGAGACCCAGTACTTC
v_gene: TRBV7-9; j_gene: TRBJ1-1; abundance: few; d_gene: .; CDR3aa: CASSLNLMNTEAFF; CDR3nt: TGTGCCAGCAGCTTAAACCTGATGAACACTGAAGCTTTCTTT
v_gene: TRBV7-9; j_gene: TRBJ2-2; abundance: .; d_gene: .; CDR3aa: CASGPSDTGELFF; CDR3nt: TGTGCCAGCGGCCCCTCGGACACCGGGGAGCTGTTTTTT
v_gene: TRBV7-6; j_gene: TRBJ2-3; abundance: .; d_gene: .; CDR3aa: CASSLDVDTQYF; CDR3nt: TGTGCCAGCAGCTTAGATGTGGATACGCAGTATTTT
v_gene: TRBV10-1; j_gene: TRBJ1-1; abundance: few; d_gene: TRBD1; CDR3aa: CASSPSGGGNTEAFF; CDR3nt: TGCGCCAGCAGCCCCTCAGGGGGGGGCAACACTGAAGCTTTCTTT
v_gene: TRBV6-6; j_gene: TRBJ1-4; abundance: .; d_gene: .; CDR3aa: CASGPVESNEKLFF; CDR3nt: TGTGCCAGCGGCCCGGTTGAGTCTAATGAAAAACTGTTTTTT
v_gene: TRBV7-3; j_gene: TRBJ2-1; abundance: .; d_gene: .; CDR3aa: CASSSHVLGEQFF; CDR3nt: TGTGCCAGCAGCTCCCATGTTTTGGGGGAGCAGTTCTTC
v_gene: TRBV10-3; j_gene: TRBJ1-2; abundance: .; d_gene: .; CDR3aa: CAASGTDPYGYTF; CDR3nt: TGTGCCGCCTCTGGGACGGATCCTTATGGCTACACCTTC
v_gene: TRBV5-1; j_gene: TRBJ2-1; abundance: .; d_gene: TRBD2; CDR3aa: CDSSLPGGDNEQFF; CDR3nt: TGCGACAGCAGCCTCCCGGGGGGGGACAATGAGCAGTTCTTC
v_gene: TRBV2; j_gene: TRBJ2-1; abundance: .; d_gene: TRBD2; CDR3aa: CASRVSGAYNEQFF; CDR3nt: TGTGCCAGCAGAGTTAGCGGGGCCTACAATGAGCAGTTCTTC
v_gene: TRBV20-1; j_gene: TRBJ1-2; abundance: few; d_gene: TRBD1; CDR3aa: CSASYQGARGYTF; CDR3nt: TGCAGTGCTAGCTACCAGGGGGCGCGTGGCTACACCTTC
v_gene: TRBV5-6; j_gene: TRBJ2-5; abundance: many; d_gene: .; CDR3aa: CASSLLLEETQYF; CDR3nt: TGTGCCAGCAGCTTGTTACTCGAAGAGACCCAGTACTTC
v_gene: TRBV7-8; j_gene: TRBJ2-1; abundance: .; d_gene: .; CDR3aa: CASSSGTPEGDEQFF; CDR3nt: TGTGCCAGCAGCTCCGGGACGCCTGAGGGGGATGAGCAGTTCTTC
v_gene: TRBV6-2/TRBV6-3; j_gene: TRBJ2-7; abundance: many; d_gene: .; CDR3aa: CASATWWSYEQYF; CDR3nt: TGTGCCAGCGCTACTTGGTGGAGCTACGAGCAGTACTTC
v_gene: TRBV4-3; j_gene: TRBJ2-5; abundance: many; d_gene: .; CDR3aa: CASSQGVHEETQYF; CDR3nt: TGCGCCAGCAGCCAAGGAGTACACGAAGAGACCCAGTACTTC
v_gene: TRBV5-1; j_gene: TRBJ2-1; abundance: many; d_gene: .; CDR3aa: CASSLGGGRNEQFF; CDR3nt: TGCGCCAGCAGCTTGGGAGGCGGAAGGAATGAGCAGTTCTTC
v_gene: TRBV18; j_gene: TRBJ2-3; abundance: .; d_gene: TRBD1; CDR3aa: CASSPTGLADTQYF; CDR3nt: TGTGCCAGCTCACCGACAGGGTTGGCAGATACGCAGTATTTT
v_gene: TRBV20-1; j_gene: TRBJ2-3; abundance: few; d_gene: .; CDR3aa: CSAREGNPTDTQYF; CDR3nt: TGCAGTGCTAGAGAGGGTAACCCCACAGATACGCAGTATTTT
v_gene: TRBV20-1; j_gene: TRBJ1-5; abundance: .; d_gene: .; CDR3aa: CSARVPLPGKNQPQHF; CDR3nt: TGCAGTGCTAGAGTTCCCCTCCCAGGGAAAAATCAGCCCCAGCATTTT
v_gene: TRBV14; j_gene: TRBJ1-2; abundance: .; d_gene: .; CDR3aa: CASSQAQDRSYGYTF; CDR3nt: TGTGCCAGCAGCCAAGCTCAGGACAGAAGCTATGGCTACACCTTC
v_gene: TRBV4-1; j_gene: TRBJ2-2; abundance: .; d_gene: TRBD2; CDR3aa: CASRQASGGVDTGELFF; CDR3nt: TGCGCCAGCAGGCAGGCTAGCGGGGGGGTTGACACCGGGGAGCTGTTTTTT
v_gene: TRBV5-1; j_gene: TRBJ2-2; abundance: many; d_gene: .; CDR3aa: CASSLGAPTGELFF; CDR3nt: TGCGCCAGCAGCCTAGGGGCACCCACCGGGGAGCTGTTTTTT
v_gene: TRBV11-2; j_gene: TRBJ2-7; abundance: .; d_gene: .; CDR3aa: CASSLGRTSTGEQYF; CDR3nt: TGTGCCAGCAGCTTAGGCCGAACTAGTACTGGCGAGCAGTACTTC
v_gene: TRBV7-9; j_gene: TRBJ1-6; abundance: .; d_gene: .; CDR3aa: CASSGVGGSPLHF; CDR3nt: TGTGCCAGCAGCGGGGTAGGGGGATCACCCCTCCACTTT
v_gene: TRBV7-2; j_gene: TRBJ2-2; abundance: .; d_gene: TRBD1; CDR3aa: CASSSATGGVVGELFF; CDR3nt: TGTGCCAGCAGCTCAGCGACAGGGGGTGTTGTCGGGGAGCTGTTTTTT
v_gene: TRBV12-3/TRBV12-4; j_gene: TRBJ2-3; abundance: .; d_gene: TRBD2; CDR3aa: CASSLLSGFTDTQYF; CDR3nt: TGTGCCAGCAGTTTACTTAGCGGGTTCACAGATACGCAGTATTTT
v_gene: TRBV12-3/TRBV12-4; j_gene: TRBJ2-1; abundance: few; d_gene: .; CDR3aa: CASSLGWVGNYNEQFF; CDR3nt: TGTGCCAGCAGTTTAGGGTGGGTCGGAAACTACAATGAGCAGTTCTTC
v_gene: TRBV6-5; j_gene: TRBJ1-2; abundance: few; d_gene: .; CDR3aa: CASSYSRILPRGYTF; CDR3nt: TGTGCCAGCAGTTACTCCCGGATCCTCCCTAGGGGCTACACCTTC
v_gene: TRBV18; j_gene: TRBJ2-2; abundance: few; d_gene: TRBD1; CDR3aa: CASSPPGTGENTGELFF; CDR3nt: TGTGCCAGCTCACCACCGGGGACAGGGGAGAACACCGGGGAGCTGTTTTTT